The clone carrying this T cell receptor beta chain has only one observation. What it recognizes is unknown. This entry belongs to a study of cytomegalovirus exposure and HLA in healthy donors. The study ran its PCR with 60 Vbeta and 13 Jbeta primers. Using immunoSEQ multiplex PCR, the repertoire was profiled, and TCRdb retains in-frame clones only, with some absent. The profile shows some 190,000 clones, about nine tenths of them singletons. J gave up 4 bases and V 8 bases, and 7 bases lay outside the gene matches. Germline V CDR1 and CDR2: SNHLY, FYNNEI. The CDR3 consists of 13 residues. General study results and limits: Fewer N-insertions than the approximately 700-donor mean were reportedly shown by an Asian-associated ancestry cluster in a later analysis. Per published accounts, TCR beta sequences correctly predicted the HLA-A and HLA-B alleles of most subjects.

This TCR was sampled from a boy younger than 10 in good health and CMV-seronegative. V and J are TRBV2 and TRBJ1-2; 7 nucleotides match TRBD1. Sequencing input: PBMCs. This CDR3 reads CASGTTGIYGYTF. In DNA, the CDR3 is TGTGCCAGCGGAACGACAGGGATCTATGGCTACACCTTC.